This TCR beta chain was identified in a study of CD8 T cells in ankylosing spondylitis. This clonotype has ten or more counts. Via MiXCR, TCRdb re-called the 5' RACE reads, giving one row per CDR3 protein. Of roughly 250,000 distinct CDR3 sequences listed, roughly a tenth are singletons. CDR3 size: 14 residues. Germline CDR1 reads SGDLS; CDR2 reads YYNGEE. The J segment lost 1 base and the V segment lost 0 bases, leaving 1 base of the junction unmatched. V is TRBV9 and J is TRBJ2-7; 7 bases agree with TRBD2. This TCR was recovered from a male donor with ankylosing spondylitis or in good health (not recorded which). Sequencing was done on a sample of blood, either unsorted or a sorted T cell fraction (not recorded which). The CDR3, as DNA: TGTGCCAGCAGCGTAGAAGCGGGGTCCTACGAGCAGTACTTC. Residues: CASSVEAGSYEQYF.